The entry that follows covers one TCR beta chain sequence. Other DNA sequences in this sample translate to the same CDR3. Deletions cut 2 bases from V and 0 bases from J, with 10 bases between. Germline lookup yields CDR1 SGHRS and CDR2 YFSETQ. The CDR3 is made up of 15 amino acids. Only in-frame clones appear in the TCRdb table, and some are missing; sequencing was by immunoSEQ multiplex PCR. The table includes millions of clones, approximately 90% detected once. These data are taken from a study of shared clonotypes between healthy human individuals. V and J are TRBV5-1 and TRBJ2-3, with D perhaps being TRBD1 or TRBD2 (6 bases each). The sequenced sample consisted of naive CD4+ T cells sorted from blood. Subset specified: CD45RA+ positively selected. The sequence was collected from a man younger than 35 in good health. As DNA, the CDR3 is TGCGCCAGCAGCTTAGGGGGGCAAAGCACAGATACGCAGTATTTT. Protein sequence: CASSLGGQSTDTQYF.